One T cell receptor (beta chain) is described in this entry. Antigen unknown. Treatment indicated: over 15 received Ad26.COV2.S at low or high dose, single or two shots; several received placebo; per-sample allocation not given. Sampling occurred on day 63 after the first vaccine or placebo injection. This vaccine is an Ad26 vector that expresses the Wuhan-strain SARS-CoV-2 spike. TCRdb keeps only in-frame clones here, not all; method: immunoSEQ multiplex PCR. The data contain approximately 460,000 clones, about nine tenths of them singletons. Germline V gene data show CDR1 as SEHNR and CDR2 as FQNEAQ (reference sequence). J gave up 0 bases and V 4 bases, and 15 bases lay outside the gene matches. The CDR3 covers 18 residues. This specimen belongs to a study of Ad26.COV2.S vaccination and SARS-CoV-2 variants. Broader study findings: Vaccine and placebo groups showed comparable non-spike TCR breadth.

This chain connects TRBV7-9 to TRBJ2-7, with TRBD2 matching over 7 bases. This TCR came from a person between 18 and 65 years old who received the Ad26.COV2.S COVID-19 vaccine or a placebo. The sequences come from peripheral blood, collected in a trial of Ad26.COV2.S vaccine versus placebo. CDR3 sequence reads: CASSSPSRDYKSSYEQYF. DNA for the CDR3: TGTGCCAGCAGCTCACCCAGCCGGGACTACAAAAGCTCCTACGAGCAGTACTTC.